These T cell receptor beta chains were read from a single sample in a study of radiation and T cells in renal cell carcinoma. Only in-frame clones appear in the TCRdb table, and some are missing; sequencing was by immunoSEQ multiplex PCR. The table shows around 86,000 clones, with around 85% occurring only once. The sample here was blood, taken from a patient whose treatment included radiotherapy and nephrectomy. These receptors were taken from a woman aged 50 to 60 with renal cell carcinoma. Each CDR3 is given with its conserved first and last residue. Fields, in order: V gene, CDR3 protein.

TRBV7-9 CASSPGRAHEQYF
TRBV7-9 CASTTTGGNTEAFF
TRBV7-8 CASSLGVSTGELFF
TRBV5-4 CASGAFGTDTQYF
TRBV2 CASTGDREEKLFF
TRBV10-3 CAIIDRGRSPIDEKLFF
TRBV5-5 CASSLGGSQPQHF
TRBV4-2 CASSPAALNSGNTIYF
TRBV19 CASSSQGNTEAFF
TRBV18 CASSLADRGGGYTF
TRBV27 CASREQYF
TRBV9 CASSVGGRDNSPLHF
TRBV4-3 CASSQEGQDTEAFF
TRBV19 CASSIGGTDFNEQFF
TRBV10-1 CASSAGPGLAGEYEQYF
TRBV28 CASSSPGADTQYF